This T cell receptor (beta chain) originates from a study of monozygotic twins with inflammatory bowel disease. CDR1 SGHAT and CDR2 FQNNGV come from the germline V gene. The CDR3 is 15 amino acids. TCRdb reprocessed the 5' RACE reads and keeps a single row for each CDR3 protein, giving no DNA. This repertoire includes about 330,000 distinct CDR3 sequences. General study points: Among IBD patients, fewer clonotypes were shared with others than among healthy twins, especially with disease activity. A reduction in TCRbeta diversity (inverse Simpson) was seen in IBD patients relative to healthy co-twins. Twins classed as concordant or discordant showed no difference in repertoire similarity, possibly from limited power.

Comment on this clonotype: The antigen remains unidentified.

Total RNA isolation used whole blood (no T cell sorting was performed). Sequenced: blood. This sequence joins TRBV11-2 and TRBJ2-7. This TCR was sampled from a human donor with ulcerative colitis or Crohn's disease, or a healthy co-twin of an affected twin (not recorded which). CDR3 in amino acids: CASSLERAASYEQYF.